The T cell receptor (beta chain) described here comes from a study of blood T cell repertoires in COVID-19. Study overall: From the United States, Italy and Spain came samples of acute and convalescent COVID-19. From T cells, B-cell-depleted T cells, or PBMCs came the material, which was cDNA or gDNA.

The repertoire was sequenced with immunoSEQ multiplex PCR; TCRdb's copy has only in-frame clones and lacks some. The sample contains about 250,000 clones, 75% to 90% of which appear only once. This study enrolled people aged about 18 to 100 from about 24 US geographic areas. Categorization into cohorts depended on clinical history that participants reported. The sample comprised PBMCs or T cells enriched from blood (not recorded which). This receptor was identified in a woman between 25 and 40 years old with acute COVID-19.

The CDR3 DNA follows: TGCGCCAGCAGCCAAGTAAACAGTAACTACGAGCAGTACTTC. Translating gives CASSQVNSNYEQYF. The chain has TRBV4-1 and TRBJ2-7; D not resolved. Trimming pared 1 base from V and 3 bases from J, leaving 10 bases between. This CDR3 is 14 amino acids long. Germline V lookup: CDR1 MGHRA, CDR2 YSYEKL.